This is a list of T cell receptor beta chains from one sample in a study of response to subunit inactivated influenza vaccine. Each CDR3 protein is one row after TCRdb ran MiXCR on the RT-PCR reads. This table holds approximately 170,000 distinct CDR3 sequences, around 15% found once. Source: CD8+ T cells sorted from PBMCs, taken about 5 days after vaccination. These receptor sequences come from a man in his forties or fifties who received an inactivated influenza vaccine. Both conserved end residues are part of each CDR3. D genes are given only for firm matches. The size entry is marked missing in some rows and otherwise reads once, few, many or a size class.

TRBJ2-3 | - | TRBD2 | TRBV10-3 | TGTGCCATCAGTGACGAGCGGGAGGCATCAGATACGCAGTATTTT | CAISDEREASDTQYF
TRBJ2-7 | - | - | TRBV6-2/TRBV6-3 | TGTGCCAGCAGTTACTCCGGCGAGCCATACGAGCAGTACTTC | CASSYSGEPYEQYF
TRBJ2-1 | - | - | TRBV4-3 | TGCGCCAGCAGCCAAGAAGGTGGGGAGTACAATGAGCAGTTCTTC | CASSQEGGEYNEQFF
TRBJ1-4 | - | - | TRBV4-3 | TGCGCCAGCAGCCAAGATGGAGTGGAATTCGAAAAACTGTTTTTT | CASSQDGVEFEKLFF
TRBJ2-1 | - | TRBD2 | TRBV4-1 | TGCGCCAGCTCTGACAGCGGGGGTGGGCAGTTCTTC | CASSDSGGGQFF
TRBJ2-5 | - | - | TRBV9 | TGTGCCAGCAGCGTATCAGCAGGGGTCCAAGAGACCCAGTACTTC | CASSVSAGVQETQYF
TRBJ2-7 | few | - | TRBV29-1 | TGCAGCGTTGTCTTTGCGGGAAAGCCCTACGAGCAGTACTTC | CSVVFAGKPYEQYF
TRBJ2-3 | - | - | TRBV2 | TGTGCCAGCGAGGCCAGGGGATCCACAGATACGCAGTATTTT | CASEARGSTDTQYF
TRBJ2-2 | many | TRBD1 | TRBV4-3 | TGCGCCAGCAGCCAGGACCCGGGACAGGGGAGGGCCGGGGAGCTGTTTTTT | CASSQDPGQGRAGELFF
TRBJ2-1 | - | TRBD1 | TRBV7-9 | TGTGCCAGCAGCTCGCTACGCCTTGGACAGGGTTACAATGAGCAGTTCTTC | CASSSLRLGQGYNEQFF
TRBJ2-5 | many | - | TRBV3-1 | TGTGCCAGCAGCCAAGATTGGGATACTTGGGAGACCCAGTACTTC | CASSQDWDTWETQYF
TRBJ2-7 | - | - | TRBV7-6 | TGTACCAGCAGCTTAGCTGGTGGGCAGATACCCTACTACGAGCAGTACTTC | CTSSLAGGQIPYYEQYF
TRBJ2-3 | - | TRBD1 | TRBV7-6 | TGTGCCAGCAGCTACCGGGACAGTGGCACAGATACGCAGTATTTT | CASSYRDSGTDTQYF
TRBJ2-7 | - | - | TRBV7-2 | TGTGCCAGCAGCTTAGCGGGCAGGGGGGTACTAGCGGTTTACGAGCAGTACTTC | CASSLAGRGVLAVYEQYF
TRBJ2-3 | - | - | TRBV29-1 | TGCAGCGTTGGTAGTGGTTCGCAGTATTTT | CSVGSGSQYF
TRBJ2-7 | - | - | TRBV20-1 | TGCAGTGCTAGCCGGAACACAACCTACGAGCAGTACTTC | CSASRNTTYEQYF
TRBJ1-5 | few | TRBD1 | TRBV19 | TGTGCCAGTATGCAGGACAGGGGTAGCAATCAGCCCCAGCATTTT | CASMQDRGSNQPQHF
TRBJ2-3 | many | TRBD2 | TRBV4-2 | TGTGCCAGCAGCCATTTAGCGGGGGGGCCCGCAGATACGCAGTATTTT | CASSHLAGGPADTQYF
TRBJ2-1 | few | - | TRBV12-3/TRBV12-4 | TGTGCCAGCAGTCTCGAAGTAGATGAGCAGTTCTTC | CASSLEVDEQFF
TRBJ2-5 | few | TRBD2 | TRBV29-1 | TGCAGCGTTGCCCTAGCGGGGGAGGGGGAGACCCAGTACTTC | CSVALAGEGETQYF
TRBJ2-5 | few | TRBD1 | TRBV6-1 | TGTGCCAGCACCTCAGACCTGGACAGGAGAGAGACCCAGTACTTC | CASTSDLDRRETQYF
TRBJ2-7 | few | TRBD2 | TRBV27 | TGTGCCAGCAGGCCGGGGGGGATCCCTTTCGAGCAGCACTTC | CASRPGGIPFEQHF
TRBJ2-1 | - | TRBD2 | TRBV4-2 | TGTGCCAGCAGCATCGCCGGGACTAGCGCTTACAATGAGCAGTTCTTC | CASSIAGTSAYNEQFF
TRBJ1-2 | few | - | TRBV4-1 | TGCGCCAGCAGCCTCGGGGAGTATGGCTACACCTTC | CASSLGEYGYTF
TRBJ1-1 | many | TRBD1 | TRBV6-2/TRBV6-3 | TGTGCCAGCAGTTACCGACCGACAGGGTTGGCTTTCTTT | CASSYRPTGLAFF
TRBJ1-3 | - | - | TRBV6-5 | TGTGCCAGCAGTTCGCCGCTTGCGGGAAACACCATATATTTT | CASSSPLAGNTIYF
TRBJ2-7 | - | - | TRBV7-8 | TGTGCCAGCAGCCGGTTTCGGACAGAAGACTACGAGCAGTACTTC | CASSRFRTEDYEQYF
TRBJ2-7 | - | TRBD2 | TRBV14 | TGTGCCAGCAGCCAAGCAATAGCGGGGATCTACGAGCAGTACTTC | CASSQAIAGIYEQYF
TRBJ1-5 | - | - | TRBV28 | TGTGCCAGCATCCCCGGTAGGATTAGCAATCAGCCCCAGCATTTT | CASIPGRISNQPQHF
TRBJ1-2 | few | - | TRBV7-9 | TGTGCCAGCAGCTTAGATCCGGACTATGGCTACACCTTC | CASSLDPDYGYTF
TRBJ2-3 | - | TRBD2 | TRBV27 | TGTGCCAGCAGTTCCAGCGGGAGGCGTCCCGATACGCAGTATTTT | CASSSSGRRPDTQYF
TRBJ1-1 | few | - | TRBV6-1 | TGTGCCAGCAGTCAGGACAGATCCACTGAAGCTTTCTTT | CASSQDRSTEAFF
TRBJ2-5 | few | TRBD1 | TRBV28 | TGTGCCAGCAGTTTATCCCGACAGGGAAGGGAGACCCAGTACTTC | CASSLSRQGRETQYF
TRBJ2-5 | many | TRBD1 | TRBV7-2 | TGTGCCAGCAGTTTAGTAGACAGGGTCCCGGGGGAGACCCAGTACTTC | CASSLVDRVPGETQYF
TRBJ2-1 | - | - | TRBV6-1 | TGTGCCAGCAGCCAAGTTCACCGCCACAATGAGCAGTTCTTC | CASSQVHRHNEQFF
TRBJ2-7 | - | TRBD1 | TRBV11-2 | TGTGCCAGCAGCTTAAGTTCCGGGACAGGCATTTCCTACGAGCAGTACTTC | CASSLSSGTGISYEQYF
TRBJ1-1 | few | TRBD1 | TRBV5-1 | TGCGCCAGCAGCCCACCCGGGACAGGGGAAAGGTTCATGAACACTGAAGCTTTCTTT | CASSPPGTGERFMNTEAFF
TRBJ2-7 | few | - | TRBV9 | TGTGCCAGCAGCCCCCCGGAGTCCTACGAGCAGTACTTC | CASSPPESYEQYF
TRBJ2-5 | - | TRBD1 | TRBV5-1 | TGCGCCAGCAGCTTGACAGGGGCCAGAGAGACCCAGTACTTC | CASSLTGARETQYF
TRBJ2-3 | - | TRBD2 | TRBV6-2/TRBV6-3 | TGTGCCAGCAATTTCGGGGGGGGGAGCACAGATACGCAGTATTTT | CASNFGGGSTDTQYF
TRBJ2-6 | many | TRBD2 | TRBV4-3 | TGCGCCAGCAGCCAAGACGCTAGCGGGGATAATGGGGCCAACGTCCTGACTTTC | CASSQDASGDNGANVLTF
TRBJ2-1 | few | - | TRBV2 | TGTGCCAGCAGTGAGCGGGCCCCCTACAATGAGCAGTTCTTC | CASSERAPYNEQFF
TRBJ2-2 | few | TRBD2 | TRBV11-1 | TGTGCCAGCAGCTTCACTTCCGGGACTAGCGGGAGACAGAACACCGGGGAGCTGTTTTTT | CASSFTSGTSGRQNTGELFF
TRBJ2-1 | few | - | TRBV6-2/TRBV6-3 | TGTGCCAGCAGTTACCTTAGTGTCGCTGAGCAGTTCTTC | CASSYLSVAEQFF
TRBJ2-7 | few | TRBD1 | TRBV2 | TGTGCCAGCAGTGAAGTACTGGGACAGTTCTTCGAGCAGTACTTC | CASSEVLGQFFEQYF
TRBJ2-1 | few | - | TRBV29-1 | TGCAGCGTTGAAGATCGGAGGGGATCTTACAATGAGCAGTTCTTC | CSVEDRRGSYNEQFF
TRBJ1-3 | - | - | TRBV5-1 | TGCGCCAGCAGCTTGGTCGGGCCTGGCGGAAACACCATATATTTT | CASSLVGPGGNTIYF
TRBJ2-3 | few | - | TRBV7-6 | TGTGCCAGCAGCTTAGAGATAGGGGGGGATACGCAGTATTTT | CASSLEIGGDTQYF